Here is one T cell receptor beta chain with its context. Its antigen remains unidentified. The investigators reverse transcribed all of the isolated RNA, so they sequenced expressed TCRB transcripts. Here immunoSEQ multiplex PCR was the method, and the copy in TCRdb shows in-frame clones only, minus some. The data show tens of thousands of clones, about 50% seen once. The data belong to a study of beta chain features in type 1 diabetes. Study at large: The patient and healthy donor groups were comparable for age, gender and cell yields. Overall study findings and caveats: Researchers report that Type 1 diabetes patients had moderately but significantly shorter TCRB CDR3s across all four CD4+ subsets. Patients' naive, central memory and regulatory TCRB repertoires appeared more alike than those of healthy donors.

CDR1 and CDR2 (germline): MNHEY, SMNVEV (reference sequence). The length of the CDR3 is 15 residues. The trim removed 8 bases at V and 2 bases at J, leaving 9 bases unmatched. The chain recombines TRBV27 with TRBJ2-3; 8 nucleotides align to TRBD2. The sequence was collected from a woman between 40 and 55 years old with type 1 diabetes. Sample: Tregs from blood. In DNA form, the CDR3 reads TGTGCCAGCGCCCGGGCGGGGGGCCCCACAGATACGCAGTATTTT. Residues: CASARAGGPTDTQYF.